A selection of T cell receptor beta chains follows, all from one sample in a study of identical twins. TCRdb itself ran the 5' RACE reads through MiXCR, one entry per CDR3 protein. The sample lists 400,000 to 550,000 distinct CDR3 sequences, around 20% occurring once. These data also formed part of another study, on T cells expressing NK-cell markers.

The specimen sequenced was CD4+ T cells sorted from blood. The receptors stem from a woman in her late teens or twenties in good health. The CDR3 runs from the conserved cysteine through the conserved F or W. D genes are given only for firm matches. Clone size is not always given. Where it is, it says once, few, many or a class for expanded clones.

v_gene	d_gene	j_gene	abundance	CDR3aa	CDR3nt
TRBV5-6	NA	TRBJ1-5	NA	CASSLGLGSQHF	TGTGCCAGCAGCTTGGGGCTGGGGTCCCAGCATTTT
TRBV7-7	NA	TRBJ2-5	NA	CASSSGGQAETQYF	TGTGCCAGCAGCTCAGGCGGGCAGGCGGAGACCCAGTACTTC
TRBV5-1	TRBD2	TRBJ2-7	NA	CASSLGGRETSYEQYF	TGCGCCAGCAGCTTGGGCGGGAGGGAGACGAGCTACGAGCAGTACTTC
TRBV2	NA	TRBJ2-1	NA	CASSEDGSYNEQFF	TGTGCCAGCAGTGAAGACGGGTCCTACAATGAGCAGTTCTTC
TRBV11-2	NA	TRBJ1-2	once	CASSLGRFSGYTF	TGTGCCAGCAGCTTAGGGCGGTTCTCGGGCTACACCTTC
TRBV6-1	NA	TRBJ2-3	NA	CASSPYTETDTQYF	TGTGCCAGCAGCCCCTACACAGAGACAGATACGCAGTATTTT
TRBV9	NA	TRBJ2-2	few	CASSVLGGAGELFF	TGTGCCAGCAGCGTATTAGGGGGGGCCGGGGAGCTGTTTTTT
TRBV20-1	NA	TRBJ2-1	few	CSATITNNEQFF	TGCAGTGCTACCATTACAAACAATGAGCAGTTCTTC
TRBV19	TRBD1	TRBJ2-5	few	CASSTLPGQGETQYF	TGTGCCAGTAGTACGCTCCCGGGACAGGGGGAGACCCAGTACTTC
TRBV20-1	TRBD2	TRBJ2-1	few	CSGWGGVNEQFF	TGCAGTGGATGGGGGGGGGTCAATGAGCAGTTCTTC
TRBV7-2	TRBD2	TRBJ2-3	NA	CASSSTPSGGGDTQYF	TGTGCCAGCAGCTCTACGCCTAGCGGGGGGGGAGATACGCAGTATTTT
TRBV7-9	NA	TRBJ2-3	NA	CASRGGVSGADTQYF	TGTGCCAGCAGGGGGGGCGTGTCCGGCGCAGATACGCAGTATTTT
TRBV20-1	NA	TRBJ2-2	NA	CSARATYPSNTGELFF	TGCAGTGCTAGAGCCACCTACCCTTCAAACACCGGGGAGCTGTTTTTT
TRBV12-3/TRBV12-4	NA	TRBJ2-1	many	CASSLYGGNPYNEQFF	TGTGCCAGCAGTTTGTACGGAGGGAACCCCTACAATGAGCAGTTCTTC
TRBV29-1	NA	TRBJ1-3	NA	CSVEEGIPGNTIYF	TGCAGCGTTGAAGAGGGTATCCCTGGAAACACCATATATTTT
TRBV6-5	NA	TRBJ2-2	NA	CASSYYRDTGELFF	TGTGCCAGCAGTTACTATCGGGACACCGGGGAGCTGTTTTTT
TRBV4-3	TRBD2	TRBJ2-5	NA	CASSTGSTSGRETQYF	TGCGCCAGCAGTACCGGGAGCACTAGCGGGAGAGAGACCCAGTACTTC
TRBV20-1	TRBD1	TRBJ1-2	NA	CSALTGQGYGYTF	TGCAGTGCTCTGACAGGGCAAGGCTATGGCTACACCTTC
TRBV20-1	TRBD2	TRBJ2-3	many	CSARSTSGPGPPDTQYF	TGCAGTGCTAGATCCACTAGCGGACCCGGCCCCCCAGATACGCAGTATTTT
TRBV2	NA	TRBJ2-2	few	CASSGTPNTGELFF	TGTGCCAGCAGCGGTACACCGAACACCGGGGAGCTGTTTTTT
TRBV20-1	TRBD2	TRBJ2-7	few	CSASGTSARSAYEQYF	TGCAGTGCTAGTGGGACTAGCGCGCGTTCAGCCTACGAGCAGTACTTC
TRBV5-6	TRBD1	TRBJ2-2	few	CASSYDRVDLFF	TGTGCCAGCAGCTACGACAGGGTCGACCTGTTTTTT
TRBV10-1	NA	TRBJ2-1	NA	CASSLDSNLGNEQFF	TGCGCCAGCAGTTTGGACAGCAACCTCGGGAATGAGCAGTTCTTC
TRBV6-1	TRBD1	TRBJ1-2	NA	CASIRDRANYGYTF	TGTGCCAGCATCCGGGACAGAGCTAACTATGGCTACACCTTC
TRBV6-1	NA	TRBJ2-1	NA	CASGAQGSSYNEQFF	TGTGCCAGCGGCGCGCAGGGGAGCTCCTACAATGAGCAGTTCTTC
TRBV3-1	NA	TRBJ2-7	NA	CASSQDNEQYF	TGTGCCAGCAGCCAAGATAACGAGCAGTACTTC
TRBV9	NA	TRBJ1-4	NA	CASTLGDGWGEKLFF	TGTGCCAGCACGTTAGGGGACGGCTGGGGGGAAAAACTGTTTTTT
TRBV5-6	TRBD2	TRBJ2-5	few	CASSFGRGEETQYF	TGTGCCAGCAGCTTTGGGCGGGGGGAAGAGACCCAGTACTTC
TRBV5-1	NA	TRBJ2-5	NA	CASSLAGNAETQYF	TGCGCCAGCAGCTTGGCCGGGAACGCGGAGACCCAGTACTTC
TRBV9	TRBD1	TRBJ2-1	NA	CASSANVPPGGEQFF	TGTGCCAGCAGCGCCAATGTCCCCCCAGGGGGTGAGCAGTTCTTC
TRBV29-1	NA	TRBJ2-5	few	CSARQAETQYF	TGCAGCGCCCGTCAAGCAGAGACCCAGTACTTC
TRBV5-5	TRBD1	TRBJ2-2	once	CASSPGTGRNGELFF	TGTGCCAGCAGCCCTGGGACAGGCCGGAACGGGGAGCTGTTTTTT
TRBV5-1	TRBD2	TRBJ2-7	NA	CANSVGLAGEFSYEQYF	TGCGCCAACAGCGTGGGACTAGCGGGGGAATTCTCCTACGAGCAGTACTTC
TRBV20-1	NA	TRBJ2-2	NA	CSVFRTGELFF	TGCAGTGTCTTCCGTACCGGGGAGCTGTTTTTT
TRBV12-3/TRBV12-4	TRBD1	TRBJ1-2	many	CASSLTGNGYTF	TGTGCCAGCAGTTTGACAGGGAATGGCTACACCTTC
TRBV24-1	NA	TRBJ2-3	NA	CATSGPGLNTDTQYF	TGTGCCACCAGTGGACCGGGACTTAACACAGATACGCAGTATTTT
TRBV29-1	NA	TRBJ2-7	NA	CSVEAGRTGEQYF	TGCAGCGTTGAAGCTGGCAGGACGGGGGAGCAGTACTTC
TRBV12-3/TRBV12-4	NA	TRBJ2-7	few	CASSFDREQYF	TGTGCCAGCAGTTTCGATCGCGAGCAGTACTTC